The source of this TCR beta chain is a study of blood T cell repertoires in COVID-19. Study overall: Samples representing acute and convalescent COVID-19 were sourced from the United States, Italy and Spain. Nucleic acid was either cDNA or gDNA, and it came from T cells, B-cell-depleted T cells, or PBMCs.

The germline CDR1 and CDR2 sequences are SNHLY and FYNNEI. V dropped 5 bases and J dropped 3; count of bases not matched to a gene: 12. CDR3 length equals 17 residues. Seattle's enrolled individuals joined amid active infection and were then monitored longitudinally. The authors' processing: Amplification with reference gene primers provided the estimates of nucleated cell counts. Data came from immunoSEQ multiplex PCR; TCRdb stores just in-frame clones and leaves some out. The V and J calls and clone size were taken over from that table, and D and trimming were inferred from the DNA. The sample holds some 56,000 clones, about 79% seen once.

The sequencing input was peripheral blood. This sequence was found in an elderly man with COVID-19, enrolled during active disease. The chain has TRBV2 and TRBJ2-1; 8 bases agree with TRBD2. CDR3 protein: CASSPTPSGSLYNEQFF. The DNA for the CDR3 is TGTGCCAGCAGTCCTACCCCCAGCGGGAGCCTCTACAATGAGCAGTTCTTC. Together with reference TRBV2 and TRBJ2-1, the CDR3 gives the full variable domain: EPEVTQTPSHQVTQMGQEVILRCVPISNHLYFYWYRQILGQKVEFLVSFYNNEISEKSEIFDDQFSVERPDGSNFTLKIRSTKLEDSAMYFCASSPTPSGSLYNEQFFGPGTRLTVL.